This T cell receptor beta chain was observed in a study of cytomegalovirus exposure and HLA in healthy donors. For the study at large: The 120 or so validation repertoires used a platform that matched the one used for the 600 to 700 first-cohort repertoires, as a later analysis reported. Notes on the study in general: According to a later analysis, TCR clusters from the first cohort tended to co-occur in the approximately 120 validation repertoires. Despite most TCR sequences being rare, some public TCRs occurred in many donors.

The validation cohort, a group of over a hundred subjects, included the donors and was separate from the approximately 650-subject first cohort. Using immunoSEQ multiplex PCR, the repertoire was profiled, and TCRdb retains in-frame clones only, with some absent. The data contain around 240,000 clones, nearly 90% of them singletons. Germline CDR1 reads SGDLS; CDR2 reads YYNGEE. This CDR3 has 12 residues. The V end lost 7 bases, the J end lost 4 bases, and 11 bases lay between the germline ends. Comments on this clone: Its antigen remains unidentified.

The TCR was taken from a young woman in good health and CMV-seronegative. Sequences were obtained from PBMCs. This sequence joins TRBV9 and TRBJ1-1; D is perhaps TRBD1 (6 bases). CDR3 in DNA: TGTGCCAGCGGGGGCTGGAGCACTGAAGCTTTCTTT. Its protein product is CASGGWSTEAFF.